This TCR beta chain was profiled in a study of cytomegalovirus exposure and HLA in healthy donors. Study-level points and caveats: Sequencing artifact likely explains a cluster of highly shared sequence variants. Clonal expansion, a later analysis showed, was greater in HLA-associated TCR beta chains than in equally common others. Later analysis identified around 15,000 TCR beta sequences associated with HLA alleles, using a false discovery rate threshold of 0.05. Reported performance of the classifier showed diagnosis of cytomegalovirus status with high specificity and sensitivity.

The V segment lost 3 bases and the J segment 4 bases; nucleotides outside the gene matches: 8. This CDR3 spans 15 amino acids. From germline, CDR1 is SEHNR and CDR2 FQNEAQ (reference sequence). 60 Vbeta and 13 Jbeta primers were used in PCR. The data were produced by immunoSEQ multiplex PCR, yet TCRdb's version contains in-frame clones alone and is incomplete. The sample carries about 170,000 clones, roughly 70% recorded once. With regard to this clone: What it recognizes is unknown.

This sequence was found in a woman aged 18-29 years in good health and CMV-seropositive. The chain links TRBV7-9 to TRBJ2-5; 7 nucleotides align to TRBD2. The specimen sequenced was PBMCs. In nucleotides, the CDR3 is TGTGCCAGCAGCTTCAGCGGGGCTGGGGGAGAGACCCAGTACTTC. The encoded protein is CASSFSGAGGETQYF.